The rows below give T cell receptor beta chains drawn from one sample of a study of shared clonotypes between healthy human individuals. Profiling relied on immunoSEQ multiplex PCR, and the TCRdb table lists in-frame clones only, not all of them. The data contain 2.3 million or so clones, approximately 95% of them seen just once; the ten biggest clones take up 0.39%. Material: naive CD4+ T cells from PBMCs. These receptors all stem from a man aged 18-30 years in good health. Some clones in this sample may be carry-over from other donors' samples. Each CDR3 is given with its conserved first and last residue. Some rows mark clone size as missing; the rest say once, few, many or name a class of expanded clone.

V,size,CDR3
TRBV7-9,-,CASSLGQGNYGYTF
TRBV5-6,-,CASSLGPLAGELFF
TRBV6-5,-,CASSRDNSLNEQFF
TRBV5-1,-,CASSLANQGPYYNEQFF
TRBV29-1,-,CSVGSPLVQETQYF
TRBV4-3,once,CASSQGLAGVTGELFF
TRBV19,-,CASSKTGLGAETQYF
TRBV13,-,CASSLFGASPLHF
TRBV28,-,CASTPAAAGGPEAFF
TRBV21-1,-,CASSPPSYRGSVQPQHF
TRBV5-1,-,CASSLGSMGFGEQYF
TRBV29-1,-,CSVRGQYYEQYF
TRBV7-2,-,CASSLQPGYYGYTF
TRBV9,-,CASSPQIGTSSNTGELFF
TRBV28,-,CASRAFRDRSHTEAFF
TRBV6-5,-,CASFSSGANVLTF
TRBV27,-,CASTNLRTPNQPQHF
TRBV6-6,-,CASRLAGPNEQFF
TRBV5-1,-,CASSIGQGETQYF
TRBV6-1,once,CASSEAGADRAYEQYF
TRBV15,-,CATSRDRTAQETQYF
TRBV27,-,CASSLSASGATEETQYF
TRBV7-8,-,CASSSGRARSRLQGNTIYF